The rows below give T cell receptor beta chains drawn from one sample of a study of blood T cell repertoires in COVID-19. Repertoires were generated with immunoSEQ multiplex PCR, while TCRdb's copy carries only in-frame clones and drops some. The sample carries about 190,000 clones, about four fifths recorded once. Sequencing was done on a sample of PBMCs or T cells enriched from blood (not recorded which). These receptors all come from a woman aged 30 to 39 who had recovered from COVID-19. Each CDR3 is given with its conserved first and last residue. The order of the fields is CDR3 DNA, CDR3 protein, V gene, D gene, J gene, clone size. D genes are given only for firm matches. Not all rows give a size; the values are once, few, many and, for expanded clones, a class.

CDR3 DNA: TGTGCCAGCAGTGAAAGAGGTCCCAACTATGGCTACACCTTC; CDR3 protein: CASSERGPNYGYTF; V gene: TRBV6-1; D gene: -; J gene: TRBJ1-2; clone size: -
CDR3 DNA: TGTGCCAGCAGCCCGACCATCGGGAGAGGTGAAGCTTTCTTT; CDR3 protein: CASSPTIGRGEAFF; V gene: TRBV3-1/TRBV3-2; D gene: -; J gene: TRBJ1-1; clone size: -
CDR3 DNA: TGCGCCAGCAGTCCCCAGGGTACGATCTATGGCTACACCTTC; CDR3 protein: CASSPQGTIYGYTF; V gene: TRBV5-1; D gene: -; J gene: TRBJ1-2; clone size: -
CDR3 DNA: TGTGCCAGCAGTGAATCTGCGGGGAGTAGCAATCAGCCCCAGCATTTT; CDR3 protein: CASSESAGSSNQPQHF; V gene: TRBV2; D gene: -; J gene: TRBJ1-5; clone size: -
CDR3 DNA: TGTGCCAGCAGGACAAGCGGGACAGGGGGCCACGGGGAGCTGTTTTTT; CDR3 protein: CASRTSGTGGHGELFF; V gene: TRBV3-1/TRBV3-2; D gene: TRBD1; J gene: TRBJ2-2; clone size: -
CDR3 DNA: TGTGCCAGCCTCGTCCCTAGCGGGCGTGGGGATGAGCAGTTCTTC; CDR3 protein: CASLVPSGRGDEQFF; V gene: TRBV21-1; D gene: -; J gene: TRBJ2-1; clone size: -
CDR3 DNA: TGTGCCAGCAGGGGGACAGGGTGGGACCTAGCCAAAAACATTCAGTACTTC; CDR3 protein: CASRGTGWDLAKNIQYF; V gene: TRBV28; D gene: TRBD1; J gene: TRBJ2-4; clone size: -
CDR3 DNA: TGTGCCAGCAGTGGGACAGGGGGTGCATCTTTCAGAAATCAGCCCCAGCATTTT; CDR3 protein: CASSGTGGASFRNQPQHF; V gene: TRBV28; D gene: TRBD1; J gene: TRBJ1-5; clone size: once
CDR3 DNA: TGTGCCAGCAGCAAGACATCCTACGAGCAGTACTTC; CDR3 protein: CASSKTSYEQYF; V gene: TRBV6-5; D gene: -; J gene: TRBJ2-7; clone size: -
CDR3 DNA: TGTGCCAGCAGCTTAGGTGTGACTAGGGGAACCTACGAGCAGTACTTC; CDR3 protein: CASSLGVTRGTYEQYF; V gene: TRBV13; D gene: -; J gene: TRBJ2-7; clone size: -
CDR3 DNA: TGTGCCAGCTCACTCGCTCCCCCCGGAGACTATGGCTACACCTTC; CDR3 protein: CASSLAPPGDYGYTF; V gene: TRBV18; D gene: -; J gene: TRBJ1-2; clone size: -
CDR3 DNA: TGTGCCAGCAGCGACAGGGGCGCGGGGAACACTGAAGCTTTCTTT; CDR3 protein: CASSDRGAGNTEAFF; V gene: TRBV2; D gene: TRBD1; J gene: TRBJ1-1; clone size: -
CDR3 DNA: TGTGCCAGCTCACCGACTGTGGGTACTGACTCACCCCTCCACTTT; CDR3 protein: CASSPTVGTDSPLHF; V gene: TRBV18; D gene: -; J gene: TRBJ1-6; clone size: -
CDR3 DNA: TGTGCCAGTAGTCTTCCGGGACAGGGAGTCTACGAGCAGTACTTC; CDR3 protein: CASSLPGQGVYEQYF; V gene: TRBV19; D gene: TRBD1; J gene: TRBJ2-7; clone size: -
CDR3 DNA: TGCGCCAGCAGCCCTCACTTCCAAGAGACCCAGTACTTC; CDR3 protein: CASSPHFQETQYF; V gene: TRBV5-1; D gene: -; J gene: TRBJ2-5; clone size: -
CDR3 DNA: TGCAGCGTTGAAAGGGGTTCCAGGGAGCAGTTCTTC; CDR3 protein: CSVERGSREQFF; V gene: TRBV29-1; D gene: -; J gene: TRBJ2-1; clone size: few
CDR3 DNA: TGCAGCGTGGCCGGGACAGTAACTTACGAGCAGTACTTC; CDR3 protein: CSVAGTVTYEQYF; V gene: TRBV29-1; D gene: TRBD1; J gene: TRBJ2-7; clone size: -
CDR3 DNA: TGTGCCAGCAGTCGTACTAGCCTTGCCGGGGAGCTGTTTTTT; CDR3 protein: CASSRTSLAGELFF; V gene: TRBV6-2/TRBV6-3; D gene: -; J gene: TRBJ2-2; clone size: -
CDR3 DNA: TGTGCCACCAGCAGAGATTTGGGGGGGGGCGAGCAGTACTTC; CDR3 protein: CATSRDLGGGEQYF; V gene: TRBV15; D gene: TRBD2; J gene: TRBJ2-7; clone size: -
CDR3 DNA: TGTGCCAGCAGTTACCGGAGTAGTGACACCGGGGAGCTGTTTTTT; CDR3 protein: CASSYRSSDTGELFF; V gene: TRBV7-2; D gene: -; J gene: TRBJ2-2; clone size: -
CDR3 DNA: TGTGCCAGCAGCTTAGGAGGACTAGCGGCTTACAATGAGCAGTTCTTC; CDR3 protein: CASSLGGLAAYNEQFF; V gene: TRBV7-6; D gene: TRBD2; J gene: TRBJ2-1; clone size: -
CDR3 DNA: TGTGCCAGCAGGCCGGACTACCAAGAGACCCAGTACTTC; CDR3 protein: CASRPDYQETQYF; V gene: TRBV5-6; D gene: -; J gene: TRBJ2-5; clone size: -
CDR3 DNA: TGTGCCAGCAGCAAAAGGGAGCCTGAAGCTTTCTTT; CDR3 protein: CASSKREPEAFF; V gene: TRBV7-2; D gene: -; J gene: TRBJ1-1; clone size: -
CDR3 DNA: TGCGCCAGCAGCCAAACGGGTCTCGAGACGGGCAATCAGCCCCAGCATTTT; CDR3 protein: CASSQTGLETGNQPQHF; V gene: TRBV10-1; D gene: -; J gene: TRBJ1-5; clone size: -
CDR3 DNA: TGCGCCAGCAGCCCGCGTGGGACAGGGACGGAGAATGAGCAGTTCTTC; CDR3 protein: CASSPRGTGTENEQFF; V gene: TRBV5-1; D gene: TRBD1; J gene: TRBJ2-1; clone size: -
CDR3 DNA: TGTGCCAGCAGCGAGTTATCACATTCCTACGAGCAGTACTTC; CDR3 protein: CASSELSHSYEQYF; V gene: TRBV9; D gene: -; J gene: TRBJ2-7; clone size: -
CDR3 DNA: TGCGCCAGCAGTGAAGACAGGGTGGATTCACCCCTCCACTTT; CDR3 protein: CASSEDRVDSPLHF; V gene: TRBV10-1; D gene: TRBD1; J gene: TRBJ1-6; clone size: -
CDR3 DNA: TGTGCCAGCTCCTCTGGCAACACTGAAGCTTTCTTT; CDR3 protein: CASSSGNTEAFF; V gene: TRBV18; D gene: -; J gene: TRBJ1-1; clone size: -
CDR3 DNA: TGTGCCAGCAGCCCTGCCGGGACTCCCGTCTCTGGAAACACCATATATTTT; CDR3 protein: CASSPAGTPVSGNTIYF; V gene: TRBV5-6; D gene: -; J gene: TRBJ1-3; clone size: -
CDR3 DNA: TGTGCCAGCAGCTCTCCGGGACAGGGAGAACAGCCCCAGCATTTT; CDR3 protein: CASSSPGQGEQPQHF; V gene: TRBV5-8; D gene: TRBD1; J gene: TRBJ1-5; clone size: -
CDR3 DNA: TGTGCCTGGAGTGAACAGGGGTTCGTCACTGAAGCTTTCTTT; CDR3 protein: CAWSEQGFVTEAFF; V gene: TRBV30; D gene: TRBD1; J gene: TRBJ1-1; clone size: -
CDR3 DNA: TGTGCCAGCAGTTTATCTGGGCAGGGGGGCGGCTACACCTTC; CDR3 protein: CASSLSGQGGGYTF; V gene: TRBV27; D gene: TRBD1; J gene: TRBJ1-2; clone size: -
CDR3 DNA: TGTGCCAGCAGTTTAAGACAGCTTAATGAAAAACTGTTTTTT; CDR3 protein: CASSLRQLNEKLFF; V gene: TRBV28; D gene: -; J gene: TRBJ1-4; clone size: -
CDR3 DNA: TGTGCCACCACCCTCCAGGGTGAGAACTATGGCTACACCTTC; CDR3 protein: CATTLQGENYGYTF; V gene: TRBV28; D gene: -; J gene: TRBJ1-2; clone size: -
CDR3 DNA: TGTGCCAGCAGCTTAGCGCCGACTAGCGGGAGGATGGATGAGCAGTTCTTC; CDR3 protein: CASSLAPTSGRMDEQFF; V gene: TRBV7-2; D gene: TRBD2; J gene: TRBJ2-1; clone size: -
CDR3 DNA: TGTGCCAGCAGACTAGACGGGGTTAGCAATCAGCCCCAGCATTTT; CDR3 protein: CASRLDGVSNQPQHF; V gene: TRBV7-2; D gene: -; J gene: TRBJ1-5; clone size: -
CDR3 DNA: TGCGCCAGCAGTGAGGATCTGAGCGCCGTCATGAATGAGCAGTTCTTC; CDR3 protein: CASSEDLSAVMNEQFF; V gene: TRBV10-2; D gene: -; J gene: TRBJ2-1; clone size: -
CDR3 DNA: TGTGCCAGCAGGCTGGGGTTAAGGGGGCCCAACTATGGCTACACCTTC; CDR3 protein: CASRLGLRGPNYGYTF; V gene: TRBV5-4; D gene: TRBD1; J gene: TRBJ1-2; clone size: -
CDR3 DNA: TGTGCCAGCATAGTTTATCGGGGCAATCAGCCCCAGCATTTT; CDR3 protein: CASIVYRGNQPQHF; V gene: TRBV5-8; D gene: -; J gene: TRBJ1-5; clone size: once
CDR3 DNA: TGTGCCAGCAGCAACGACAGGGGGTATGGCTACACCTTC; CDR3 protein: CASSNDRGYGYTF; V gene: TRBV6-5; D gene: TRBD1; J gene: TRBJ1-2; clone size: few